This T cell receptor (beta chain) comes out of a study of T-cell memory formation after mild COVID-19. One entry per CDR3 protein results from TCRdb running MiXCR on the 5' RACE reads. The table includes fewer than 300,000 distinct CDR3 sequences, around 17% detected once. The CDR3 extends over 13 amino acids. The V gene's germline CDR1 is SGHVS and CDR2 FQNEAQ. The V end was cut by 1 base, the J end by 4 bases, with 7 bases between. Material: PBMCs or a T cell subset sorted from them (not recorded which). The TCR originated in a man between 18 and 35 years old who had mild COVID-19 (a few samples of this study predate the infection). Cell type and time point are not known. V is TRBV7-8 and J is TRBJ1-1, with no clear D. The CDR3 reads CASSLGSGTEAFF. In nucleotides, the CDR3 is TGTGCCAGCAGCTTAGGTTCGGGCACTGAAGCTTTCTTT.